A single sample gave rise to the 20 T cell receptor beta chains below, sequenced in a study of T cells in Graves' hyperthyroidism and ophthalmopathy. RNA transcripts yielded amplified TCR beta CDR3 regions. The HTBI primer set drove a first-round RT-PCR of the TCR CDR3. TCRdb itself ran the multiplex PCR reads through MiXCR, one entry per CDR3 protein. The sample gives some 350,000 distinct CDR3 sequences, approximately 14% of which show up once; 25% to 30% is in the top ten. The material sequenced was blood. Receptors originate from a woman under 30 with Graves' hyperthyroidism that later progressed to Graves' ophthalmopathy.

This clonotype has more than one count but fewer than ten. The V and J genes are TRBV12-5 and TRBJ2-3; 12 bases map to TRBD2. Germline trimming cut 6 bases from V and 4 bases from J; bases unmatched to any gene: 2. The CDR3 contains 14 residues. The germline CDR1 and CDR2 sequences are LGHNT and FRNRAP. As DNA, the CDR3 is TGTGCTAGTGGGACTAGCGGGAGTTCAGATACGCAGTATTTT. Amino acids: CASGTSGSSDTQYF.

This clonotype was seen repeatedly, ten times or more. J is TRBJ2-3 and V is TRBV11-2; weak D call: TRBD1 (6 bases). The V and J ends lost 0 bases and 1 base respectively, with 14 bases between them. This CDR3 is 17 amino acids long. The germline V gene encodes CDR1 SGHAT and CDR2 FQNNGV. The CDR3 region has the DNA TGTGCCAGCAGCTTAGATCTCCTCGCAGGGGGCACAGATACGCAGTATTTT. Its translation: CASSLDLLAGGTDTQYF.

This clonotype has a handful of counts. This sequence joins TRBV15 and TRBJ2-3; maybe TRBD2 (5 bases). Trimming took off 7 bases at V and 0 bases at J, with 8 bases between the two ends. Per germline, CDR1 LNHNV and CDR2 YYDKDF (reference sequence). The CDR3 consists of 13 residues. Written as DNA, the CDR3 is TGTGCCACCACGGGCGGGAGCACAGATACGCAGTATTTT. It codes for CATTGGSTDTQYF.

This clonotype has at least ten counts. The CDR3 nucleotides are TGCGCCAGCAGCTTGGAATGGGGAAGTCAGCCCCAGCATTTT. This encodes CASSLEWGSQPQHF. The V gene is TRBV5-1, the J gene TRBJ1-5; no definite D call. The V gene's germline CDR1 is SGHRS and CDR2 YFSETQ. Trimming cost V 0 bases and J 6 bases, with 10 bases left between them. CDR3 length equals 14 residues.

The table lists this clonotype with many counts. A single base separates this from a much larger clone, so it may be a read error. The chain couples TRBV28 to TRBJ1-1, with D maybe TRBD1 (6 bases). The ends were cut back, 6 bases at V and 0 bases at J, with 8 bases in the middle. This CDR3 spans 13 amino acids. Germline CDR1 reads MDHEN; CDR2 reads SYDVKM. The CDR3 DNA reads TGTGCCAGCAGACGACAGGTGAACACTGAAGCTTTCTTT. Its translation is CASRRQVNTEAFF. Supplemented by reference TRBV28 and TRBJ1-1, the full variable domain reads DVKVTQSSRYLVKRTGEKVFLECVQDMDHENMFWYRQDPGLGLRLIYFSYDVKMKEKGDIPEGYSVSREKKERFSLILESASTNQTSMYLCASRRQVNTEAFFGQGTRLTVV.

To note about this clonotype: A read error is possible here, since a much larger clone lies one base away. The V call is TRBV18, the J call TRBJ1-1; perhaps TRBD1 as D (6 bases). The germline gives CDR1 KGHSH, CDR2 LQKENI. V lost 6 bases to trimming and J lost 6 bases, with 17 bases between them. This CDR3 has 14 residues. This CDR3 reads CASSFAQGGSEAFF. The CDR3 DNA reads as TGTGCCAGCTCCTTCGCACAGGGAGGCTCTGAAGCTTTCTTT.

This clonotype was seen at least ten times. The chain employs TRBV28 and TRBJ2-7; D call uncertain. This CDR3 has 12 residues. CDR1 MDHEN and CDR2 SYDVKM come from the germline V gene. Trimming shortened V by 2 bases and J by 3 bases, and 5 bases separated the two germline ends. The DNA of the CDR3 is TGTGCCAGCAGTTTAGGCCACTACGAGCAGTACTTC. Encoded protein: CASSLGHYEQYF.

CDR3 amino acids: CASSVEGQGHGYTF. As DNA, the CDR3 is TGTGCCAGCAGCGTAGAGGGACAGGGACATGGCTACACCTTC. The chain uses TRBV9 and TRBJ1-2, with TRBD1 matching over 9 bases. CDR3 length equals 14 residues. Germline assignment: CDR1 SGDLS and CDR2 YYNGEE. The V gene end was trimmed by 0 bases and the J gene end by 6 bases; junction bases not matched to a gene: 3.

This clonotype showed up just a few times. The chain employs TRBV7-8 and TRBJ2-7; a possible D gene is TRBD2 (5 bases). CDR1 and CDR2 from the germline V gene are SGHVS and FQNEAQ. The CDR3 runs to 15 residues. Trimming shortened V by 0 bases and J by 3 bases, and 12 bases separated the two germline ends. The chain's CDR3 is CASSLAEGDYYEQYF. The CDR3 region has the DNA TGTGCCAGCAGCTTAGCCGAGGGTGATTACTACGAGCAGTACTTC.

The chain recombines TRBV6-1 with TRBJ2-5; 13 bases agree with TRBD2. Per germline, CDR1 MNHNS and CDR2 SASEGT. This CDR3 region has 15 residues. V lost 7 bases, J lost 1 base, and 3 bases stayed unmatched. In DNA form, the CDR3 reads TGTGCCAGCAAAGGGACTAGCGGGATCCAAGAGACCCAGTACTTC. Encoded protein: CASKGTSGIQETQYF.

The chain has TRBV27 and TRBJ2-7, with no clear D. V was cut by 0 bases and J by 2 bases, with 5 bases left in between. Looked up from germline, CDR1 is MNHEY and CDR2 is SMNVEV (reference sequence). The CDR3 length is 13 residues. The CDR3 DNA reads TGTGCCAGCAGTTTATCCCCCCCCTACGAGCAGTACTTC. Protein: CASSLSPPYEQYF.

This clonotype was counted many times. The chain joins TRBV27 to TRBJ1-5; D not certain. Germline CDR1 is MNHEY and CDR2 is SMNVEV (reference sequence). Trimming shortened V by 0 bases and J by 9 bases, and 9 bases separated the two germline ends. CDR3 length: 13 amino acids. The CDR3 protein is CASSLSNILPQHF. The CDR3 bases are TGTGCCAGCAGTTTATCAAACATTCTGCCCCAGCATTTT.

This clonotype was found many times. The rearrangement joins TRBV6-6 to TRBJ1-1; D might be TRBD1 (6 bases). CDR1 is MNHNY, CDR2 SVGAGI, per germline (reference sequence). Trimming pared 2 bases from V and 1 base from J, leaving 8 bases between. The CDR3 extends over 14 amino acids. CDR3: CASSYRTANTEAFF. In DNA form, the CDR3 reads TGTGCCAGCAGTTACCGGACAGCGAACACTGAAGCTTTCTTT.

This clonotype was counted many times. V gene TRBV27 combines with J gene TRBJ1-4; TRBD1 matches 7 bases. The CDR3 consists of 15 residues. CDR1 is MNHEY and CDR2 is SMNVEV in the germline V gene (reference sequence). The V segment lost 6 bases and the J segment 6 bases; nucleotides outside the gene matches: 10. The CDR3 spells CASRPHRGVDEKLFF. The CDR3 region has the DNA TGTGCCAGCAGACCCCACAGGGGAGTGGATGAAAAACTGTTTTTT. The variable domain in full, with the rest retrieved from reference TRBV27 and TRBJ1-4, is EAQVTQNPRYLITVTGKKLTVTCSQNMNHEYMSWYRQDPGLGLRQIYYSMNVEVTDKGDVPEGYKVSRKEKRNFPLILESPSPNQTSLYFCASRPHRGVDEKLFFGSGTQLSVL.

This clonotype turned up a few times. V gene TRBV6-1 combines with J gene TRBJ2-4; D is ambiguous. V was trimmed by 9 bases and J by 5 bases, leaving 5 bases between them. The CDR3 runs to 10 residues. Germline V lookup: CDR1 MNHNS, CDR2 SASEGT. CDR3 amino acids: CARIENIQYF. The CDR3 coding sequence is TGTGCCAGAATCGAAAACATTCAGTACTTC.

This clonotype was seen a few times. The chain combines TRBV6-1 with TRBJ2-1, with a possible D match to TRBD1 (6 bases). V lost 10 bases, J lost 5 bases, and 18 bases lay in between. The CDR3 covers 14 residues. CDR1 is MNHNS, CDR2 SASEGT, per germline. CDR3 protein: CATQGYRGDNEQFF. The CDR3 nucleotides are TGTGCCACCCAGGGGTATAGAGGAGACAATGAGCAGTTCTTC.

In its sample, this clonotype was seen once. A much larger clone differs by one base, so this may be a read error. The CDR3 DNA is TGTGCCAGCAGCTTTTGGTTGTGGCCTGAAGCTTTCTTT. It encodes CASSFWLWPEAFF. The chain joins TRBV11-2 to TRBJ1-1; D gene ambiguous. The CDR3 is made up of 13 amino acids. CDR1 and CDR2 (germline): SGHAT, FQNNGV. Trimming took off 3 bases at V and 6 bases at J, with 11 bases between the two ends.

This clonotype appeared a few times. The chain employs TRBV12-5 and TRBJ2-5, with 7 bases lining up with TRBD2. This CDR3 spans 16 amino acids. Germline V gene data show CDR1 as LGHNT and CDR2 as FRNRAP. The V and J ends lost 0 bases and 4 bases, in that order; junction bases with no gene match: 8. The CDR3 DNA reads as TGTGCTAGTGGTTTGGTAGATCCTCGGGAGGTAGAGACCCAGTACTTC. Its protein is CASGLVDPREVETQYF.

The chain combines TRBV2 with TRBJ2-5; D is tentatively TRBD1 or TRBD2 (5 bases each). This CDR3 comprises 14 residues. V lost 8 bases to trimming and J lost 2 bases, with 15 bases between them. Germline loops: CDR1 SNHLY, CDR2 FYNNEI. CDR3 amino acids: CASHGGVGQETQYF. The CDR3 nucleotides are TGTGCCAGCCATGGGGGAGTGGGACAAGAGACCCAGTACTTC.

This clonotype was recorded many times. The chain is built from TRBV7-9 and TRBJ2-7, with D unclear. Germline-derived CDR1 and CDR2 are SEHNR and FQNEAQ (reference sequence). V lost 5 bases and J lost 0, with 8 bases in between. This CDR3 has 13 residues. The CDR3 sequence: CASSPHSSYEQYF. CDR3 in DNA: TGTGCCAGCAGCCCCCATAGCTCCTACGAGCAGTACTTC.